This TCR beta chain came from a study of blood T cells in healthy people across ages. CDR3 length: 16 residues. Deletions cut 3 bases from V and 3 bases from J, with 16 bases between. Per the germline V gene, CDR1 is KGHSH and CDR2 is LQKENI. Every sample had a minimum of 6 million PBMCs isolated. A second about 6 to 12 cycle PCR used barcoded and J-beta primers. Unique molecular identifiers of 12 random nucleotides labeled each cDNA. The study obtained at least 3 million CDR3-containing paired-end reads from every sample. TCRdb ran MiXCR on the 5' RACE reads and lists one entry per CDR3 protein. The repertoire consists of roughly 640,000 distinct CDR3 sequences, with about 30% occurring once and the leading ten covering approximately 14%. This clonotype appeared many times. The antigen remains undetermined. The study, taken as a whole, reports: Age showed a roughly linear inverse relationship with TCR beta diversity per million T cells.

Sequencing was performed on blood. This receptor was identified in a woman of 80 years or more in good health. The chain employs TRBV18 and TRBJ2-3; perhaps TRBD2 as D (6 bases). This chain's CDR3 is CASSPSRGSLTDTQYF. CDR3 coding DNA: TGTGCCAGCTCACCTTCTCGGGGGAGTTTAACAGATACGCAGTATTTT.